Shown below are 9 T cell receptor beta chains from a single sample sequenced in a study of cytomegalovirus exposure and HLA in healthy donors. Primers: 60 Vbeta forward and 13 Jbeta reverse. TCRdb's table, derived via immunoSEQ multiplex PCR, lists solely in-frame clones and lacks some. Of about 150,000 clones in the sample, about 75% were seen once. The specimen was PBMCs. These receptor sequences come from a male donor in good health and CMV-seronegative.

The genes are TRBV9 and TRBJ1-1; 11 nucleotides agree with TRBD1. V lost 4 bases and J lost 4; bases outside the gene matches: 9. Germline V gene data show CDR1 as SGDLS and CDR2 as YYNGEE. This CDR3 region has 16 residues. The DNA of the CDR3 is TGTGCCAGCAGCTCACGGGGGACAGGGGGGCCCACTGAAGCTTTCTTT. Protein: CASSSRGTGGPTEAFF.

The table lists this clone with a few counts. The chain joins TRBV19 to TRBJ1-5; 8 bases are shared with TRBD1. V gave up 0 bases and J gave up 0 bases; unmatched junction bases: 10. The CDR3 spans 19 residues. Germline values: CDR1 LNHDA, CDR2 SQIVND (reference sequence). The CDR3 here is CASSIERDRPGSSNQPQHF. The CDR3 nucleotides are TGTGCCAGTAGTATAGAAAGGGACAGGCCGGGGAGTAGCAATCAGCCCCAGCATTTT.

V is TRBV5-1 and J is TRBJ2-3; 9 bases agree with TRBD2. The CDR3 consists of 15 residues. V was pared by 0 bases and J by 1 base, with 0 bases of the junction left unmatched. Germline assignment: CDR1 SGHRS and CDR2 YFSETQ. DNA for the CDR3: TGCGCCAGCAGCTTGGCTAGCGGGGGCACAGATACGCAGTATTTT. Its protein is CASSLASGGTDTQYF.

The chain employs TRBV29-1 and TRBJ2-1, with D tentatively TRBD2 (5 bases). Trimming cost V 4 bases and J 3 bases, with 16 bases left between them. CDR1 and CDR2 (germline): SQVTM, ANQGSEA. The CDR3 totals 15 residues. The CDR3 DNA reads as TGCAGCGTTGGCCAACTAGAGGTGGGCTACAATGAGCAGTTCTTC. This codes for CSVGQLEVGYNEQFF.

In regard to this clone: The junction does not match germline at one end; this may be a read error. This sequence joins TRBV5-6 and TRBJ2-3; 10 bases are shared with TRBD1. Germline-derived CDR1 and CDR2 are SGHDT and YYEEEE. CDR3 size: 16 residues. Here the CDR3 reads CAGRRGLGQGKDTQYF. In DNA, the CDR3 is TGTGCCGGCAGAAGGGGGTTGGGACAGGGGAAAGATACGCAGTATTTT.

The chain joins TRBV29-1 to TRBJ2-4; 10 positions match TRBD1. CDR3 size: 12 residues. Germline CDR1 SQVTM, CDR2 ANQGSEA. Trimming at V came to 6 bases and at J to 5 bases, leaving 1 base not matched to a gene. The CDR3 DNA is TGCAGCGTCGGGACAGGGGAAAACATTCAGTACTTC. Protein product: CSVGTGENIQYF.

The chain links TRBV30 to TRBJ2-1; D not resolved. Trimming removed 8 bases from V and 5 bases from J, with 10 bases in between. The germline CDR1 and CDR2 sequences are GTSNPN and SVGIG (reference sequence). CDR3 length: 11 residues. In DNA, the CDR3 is TGTGCCCGAAAAGGAGACAATGAGCAGTTCTTC. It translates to CARKGDNEQFF.

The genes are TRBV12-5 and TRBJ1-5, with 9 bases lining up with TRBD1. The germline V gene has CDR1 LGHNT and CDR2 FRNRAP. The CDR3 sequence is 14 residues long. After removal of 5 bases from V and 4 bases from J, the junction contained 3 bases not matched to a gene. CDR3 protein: CASGMDRGNQPQHF. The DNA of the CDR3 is TGTGCTAGTGGTATGGACAGGGGAAATCAGCCCCAGCATTTT.

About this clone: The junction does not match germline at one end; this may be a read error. The CDR3 region has the DNA TGTTCCAGCAGCTTATTGGCCCCCCGGGGAAGCCCGACTGAAGCTTTCTTT. Amino acid sequence: CSSSLLAPRGSPTEAFF. The J gene is TRBJ1-1, the V gene TRBV7-9; D is unresolved. There are 17 residues in the CDR3. The germline V gene has CDR1 SEHNR and CDR2 FQNEAQ (reference sequence).